The 25 T cell receptor beta chains reported below all come from one sample, sequenced in a study of shared clonotypes between healthy human individuals (TCRdb year 2020). The library was prepared using the immunoSEQ multiplex PCR assay. Held by TCRdb, this immuneACCESS table contains in-frame sequences only and omits some clones. Under half of the omission traces to an unresolved V gene where checked; the cause of the rest is unknown. The sample table contains over 2 million clones; only one count was recorded for 80% to 95% of them. Around 0.4% of the sample comes from the top ten. Sequencing input: naive CD4+ T cells from PBMCs. Sample cell subset or site, as interpreted from the label and publication: CD45RA+ positively selected. The source of these receptors is a man aged 18 to 29 in good health. Some clones in this sample may be carry-over from other donors' samples.

The chain joins TRBV18 to TRBJ2-7; maybe TRBD1 (6 bases). The CDR3 loop spans 16 amino acids. The V end was cut by 6 bases, the J end by 2 bases, with 20 bases between. CDR1 is KGHSH, CDR2 LQKENI, per germline. This CDR3 is CASSDRIPDRTYEQYF. The CDR3 nucleotides read TGTGCCAGCTCCGACCGGATCCCAGACAGGACCTACGAGCAGTACTTC.

Comments on this clone: The sample holds other DNA sequences that translate to the same CDR3. The J gene is TRBJ1-2, the V gene TRBV29-1; D is ambiguous. V lost 4 bases and J lost 3, with 6 bases in between. The CDR3 extends over 11 amino acids. Germline CDR1 reads SQVTM; CDR2 reads ANQGSEA. CDR3 protein: CSVGGDYGYTF. The DNA of the CDR3 is TGCAGCGTTGGCGGGGACTATGGCTACACCTTC. Complete variable domain (other parts from reference TRBV29-1 and TRBJ1-2): SAVISQKPSRDICQRGTSLTIQCQVDSQVTMMFWYRQQPGQSLTLIATANQGSEATYESGFVIDKFPISRPNLTFSTLTVSNMSPEDSSIYLCSVGGDYGYTFGSGTRLTVV.

This chain links TRBV11-2 with TRBJ2-4, with D possibly TRBD1 on 6 matching bases. V dropped 6 bases and J dropped 8 bases, with 14 bases sitting between them. The CDR3 length is 13 residues. CDR1 and CDR2 (germline): SGHAT, FQNNGV. The CDR3 DNA is TGTGCCAGCAGAGCTACAGGGATTGACATTCAGTACTTC. Amino acids: CASRATGIDIQYF.

The CDR3 DNA follows: TGTGCCAGCAGTGGTTTCAGGGTCGAGTATGGCTACACCTTC. Encoded protein: CASSGFRVEYGYTF. The rearrangement links TRBV2 to TRBJ1-2; TRBD1 is a possible D gene (5 bases). With 4 bases removed from V and 5 bases from J, the gap between germline ends came to 14 bases. The CDR3 sequence is 14 residues long. CDR1 SNHLY and CDR2 FYNNEI come from the germline V gene.

This chain's CDR3 is CASSVGLQDYEQYF. In DNA form, the CDR3 reads TGTGCCAGCAGTGTTGGACTCCAGGACTACGAGCAGTACTTC. This chain connects TRBV2 to TRBJ2-7, with D perhaps matching TRBD2 (5 bases). With 4 bases removed from V and 3 bases from J, the gap between germline ends came to 13 bases. Germline V lookup: CDR1 SNHLY, CDR2 FYNNEI. The CDR3 is 14 residues long.

This clone occurred once. This chain uses TRBV19 with TRBJ2-2; TRBD2 might be the D (5 bases). Deletions cut 5 bases from V and 5 bases from J, with 18 bases between. There are 16 residues in the CDR3. The germline gives CDR1 LNHDA, CDR2 SQIVND (reference sequence). The CDR3 spells CASSLSPEGVTGELFF. DNA for the CDR3: TGTGCCAGTAGTCTAAGCCCCGAGGGAGTTACCGGGGAGCTGTTTTTT.

This sequence joins TRBV5-1 and TRBJ2-2; D remains ambiguous. The CDR3 has 14 amino acids. V lost 5 bases, J lost 6 bases, and 14 bases lay in between. Germline-derived CDR1 and CDR2 are SGHRS and YFSETQ. CDR3 amino acids: CASRDPTGAGELFF. In DNA form, the CDR3 reads TGCGCCAGCAGGGATCCGACTGGGGCCGGGGAGCTGTTTTTT.

The chain combines TRBV30 with TRBJ1-3; D gene uncertain. The CDR3 is made up of 12 amino acids. Trimming removed 0 bases from V and 4 bases from J, with 4 bases in between. Per germline, CDR1 GTSNPN and CDR2 SVGIG (reference sequence). The CDR3 sequence: CAWSVNGNTIYF. The DNA of the CDR3 is TGTGCCTGGAGTGTAAACGGAAACACCATATATTTT. The variable domain in full, completed from reference TRBV30 and TRBJ1-3, reads SQTIHQWPATLVQPVGSPLSLECTVEGTSNPNLYWYRQAAGRGLQLLFYSVGIGQISSEVPQNLSASRPQDRQFILSSKKLLLSDSGFYLCAWSVNGNTIYFGEGSWLTVV.

In regard to this clone: This same CDR3 is encoded by further DNA sequences in the sample. The V gene is TRBV5-1, the J gene TRBJ2-2; the D gene is possibly TRBD1 (7 bases). Germline V gene sequence: CDR1 SGHRS, CDR2 YFSETQ. V was pared by 4 bases and J by 0 bases, with 10 bases between. This CDR3 contains 15 residues. As DNA, the CDR3 is TGCGCCAGCAGCCGGGGGACAGCGAACACCGGGGAGCTGTTTTTT. Protein: CASSRGTANTGELFF.

CDR3 residues: CASSLKDGTEAFF. The CDR3 region has the DNA TGCGCCAGCAGCTTGAAAGATGGTACTGAAGCTTTCTTT. The chain has TRBV5-1 and TRBJ1-1; D not certain. Trimming removed 1 base from V and 5 bases from J, with 9 bases in between. This CDR3 has 13 amino acids. Germline assignment: CDR1 SGHRS and CDR2 YFSETQ.

Comments on this clone: At the DNA level, this CDR3 is encoded by other sequences in the same sample as well. The rearrangement uses TRBV6-4 and TRBJ2-3, with D hard to call. Trimming cost V 0 bases and J 0 bases, with 4 bases left between them. This CDR3 region has 14 residues. CDR1 and CDR2 (germline): MRHNA, SNTAGT. CDR3 sequence (DNA): TGTGCCAGCAGTGACTCGGGCAGCACAGATACGCAGTATTTT. Its protein product is CASSDSGSTDTQYF.

The chain is built from TRBV6-5 and TRBJ2-7, with TRBD1 matching over 8 bases. Looked up from germline, CDR1 is MNHEY and CDR2 is SVGAGI. V lost 6 bases and J lost 4; bases outside the gene matches: 11. The CDR3 runs to 15 residues. The CDR3 region has the DNA TGTGCCAGCAGGCGCGACAGGGGCCCTTATTACGAGCAGTACTTC. Residues: CASRRDRGPYYEQYF.

The chain links TRBV5-1 to TRBJ2-3, with TRBD2 matching over 9 bases. Germline CDR1 is SGHRS and CDR2 is YFSETQ. There are 15 residues in the CDR3. J was trimmed by 4 bases and V by 2 bases; bases with no gene match: 5. The CDR3 loop is CASSLLAGVSDTQYF. The CDR3 bases are TGCGCCAGCAGCTTATTAGCGGGAGTATCAGATACGCAGTATTTT.

The chain carries TRBV5-1 and TRBJ2-3; D remains unclear. The CDR3 contains 14 residues. V was shortened by 0 bases and J by 9 bases, with 14 bases between the two germline ends. Germline V CDR1 and CDR2: SGHRS, YFSETQ. The CDR3 region is CASSLVGNPRTQYF. CDR3 DNA sequence: TGCGCCAGCAGCTTGGTCGGCAACCCCCGGACGCAGTATTTT.

This chain connects TRBV30 to TRBJ2-1; TRBD2 might be the D (6 bases). Trimming stripped 1 base from V and 15 bases from J, with 16 bases between. This CDR3 region has 12 residues. CDR1 is GTSNPN, CDR2 SVGIG, per germline (reference sequence). The CDR3 region is CAWSGSTSYPFF. DNA for the CDR3: TGTGCCTGGAGTGGCTCGACTAGTTACCCGTTCTTC.

V and J are TRBV19 and TRBJ1-5, with a tentative D call TRBD1 (5 bases). Between the trimmed V and J ends, which lost 3 bases and 2 bases, there was a span of 8 bases. CDR1 LNHDA and CDR2 SQIVND come from the germline V gene (reference sequence). The CDR3 spans 14 residues. In DNA, the CDR3 is TGTGCCAGTAGTATCCGGGACGGCAATCAGCCCCAGCATTTT. Amino acids: CASSIRDGNQPQHF.

The rearrangement joins TRBV28 to TRBJ2-7, with 9 bases fitting TRBD2. With 5 bases clipped from V and 3 bases from J, the junction kept 2 bases outside the gene matches. CDR1 and CDR2 (germline): MDHEN, SYDVKM. CDR3 size: 13 residues. CDR3 residues: CASSISGSYEQYF. As DNA, the CDR3 is TGTGCCAGCAGTATTAGCGGGAGCTACGAGCAGTACTTC.

The CDR3 region has the DNA TGTGCCAGCTCACCAATACAGGGGGCTGATCAGCCCCAGCATTTT. This encodes CASSPIQGADQPQHF. V and J are TRBV18 and TRBJ1-5; TRBD1 matches 9 bases. CDR1 and CDR2 from the germline V gene are KGHSH and LQKENI. Trimming cost V 2 bases and J 5 bases; bases outside gene matches: 4. The CDR3 runs 15 residues. The whole variable domain, remainder taken from reference TRBV18 and TRBJ1-5, is NAGVMQNPRHLVRRRGQEARLRCSPMKGHSHVYWYRQLPEEGLKFMVYLQKENIIDESGMPKERFSAEFPKEGPSILRIQQVVRGDSAAYFCASSPIQGADQPQHFGDGTRLSIL.

This CDR3 reads CSFLGAGDSYNEQFF. The CDR3 DNA is TGCAGCTTTCTGGGGGCGGGGGACTCCTACAATGAGCAGTTCTTC. The chain joins TRBV29-1 to TRBJ2-1, with D possibly TRBD2 on 7 matching bases. The CDR3 spans 15 residues. Trimming cost V 8 bases and J 0 bases, with 17 bases left between them. Germline-derived CDR1 and CDR2 are SQVTM and ANQGSEA.

The chain recombines TRBV18 with TRBJ2-2; 9 bases map to TRBD2. There are 18 residues in the CDR3. Per germline, CDR1 KGHSH and CDR2 LQKENI. The V gene end was trimmed by 2 bases and the J gene end by 5 bases; junction bases not matched to a gene: 12. The CDR3 loop is CASSPSASGTSLTGELFF. For the CDR3, the DNA is TGTGCCAGCTCACCATCGGCTAGCGGGACGAGTCTTACCGGGGAGCTGTTTTTT.

The CDR3 nucleotides read TGTGCCAGCAGCCAATGGTCCCCTAACTATGGCTACACCTTC. The encoded protein is CASSQWSPNYGYTF. The chain joins TRBV6-1 to TRBJ1-2; D call uncertain. The CDR3 sequence is 14 residues long. Trimming cost V 6 bases and J 0 bases, with 11 bases left between them. The V gene's germline CDR1 is MNHNS and CDR2 SASEGT.

This clone has just a few counts. The rearrangement links TRBV18 to TRBJ1-1; D is perhaps TRBD1 (6 bases). Germline V gives CDR1 KGHSH, CDR2 LQKENI. The V end was cut by 3 bases, the J end by 1 base, with 15 bases between. The CDR3 extends over 16 amino acids. The CDR3 DNA reads TGTGCCAGCTCACCCGCGGGGGGGCGTAGGAACACTGAAGCTTTCTTT. Amino acids: CASSPAGGRRNTEAFF.

The chain is built from TRBV5-1 and TRBJ2-7; D not resolved. The germline V and J ends were trimmed by 5 bases and 0 bases, with 12 bases remaining between them. The germline CDR1 and CDR2 sequences are SGHRS and YFSETQ. The CDR3 covers 14 residues. CDR3: CASRLVTHSYEQYF. The CDR3 coding sequence is TGCGCCAGCAGACTTGTGACCCACTCCTACGAGCAGTACTTC.

The chain couples TRBV28 to TRBJ1-2; possibly TRBD1 for D (6 bases). With 7 bases removed from V and 8 bases from J, the gap between germline ends came to 26 bases. The CDR3 runs 16 residues. In germline, CDR1 is MDHEN, CDR2 SYDVKM. In nucleotides, the CDR3 is TGTGCCAGCACCAGGTTCGGGACATATACTATGACGGGCTACACCTTC. It is translated as CASTRFGTYTMTGYTF.

The chain uses TRBV25-1 and TRBJ1-3, with D maybe TRBD1 (5 bases). V lost 6 bases and J lost 0, with 12 bases in between. The germline gives CDR1 MGHDK, CDR2 SYGVNS. The CDR3 contains 15 residues. Here the CDR3 DNA reads TGTGCCAGCAGGGGGGACGATTTCTCTGGAAACACCATATATTTT. Residues: CASRGDDFSGNTIYF. Complete variable domain (other parts from reference TRBV25-1 and TRBJ1-3): EADIYQTPRYLVIGTGKKITLECSQTMGHDKMYWYQQDPGMELHLIHYSYGVNSTEKGDLSSESTVSRIRTEHFPLTLESARPSHTSQYLCASRGDDFSGNTIYFGEGSWLTVV.